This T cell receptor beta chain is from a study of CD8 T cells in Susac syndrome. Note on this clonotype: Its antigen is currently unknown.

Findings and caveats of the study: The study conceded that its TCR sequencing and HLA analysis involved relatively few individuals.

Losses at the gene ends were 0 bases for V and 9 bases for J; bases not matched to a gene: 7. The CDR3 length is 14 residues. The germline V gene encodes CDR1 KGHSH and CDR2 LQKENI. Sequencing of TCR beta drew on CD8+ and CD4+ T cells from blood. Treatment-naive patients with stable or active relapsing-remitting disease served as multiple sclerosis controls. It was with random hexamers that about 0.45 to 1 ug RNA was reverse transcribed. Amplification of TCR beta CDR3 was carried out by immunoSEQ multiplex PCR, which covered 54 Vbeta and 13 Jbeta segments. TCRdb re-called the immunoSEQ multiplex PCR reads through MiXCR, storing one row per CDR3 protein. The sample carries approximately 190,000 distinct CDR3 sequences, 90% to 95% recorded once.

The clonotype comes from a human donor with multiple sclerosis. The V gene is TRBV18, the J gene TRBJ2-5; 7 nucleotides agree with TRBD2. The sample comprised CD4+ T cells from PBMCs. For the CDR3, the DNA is TGTGCCAGCTCACCACCGGGAGGGATTGAGCCCCAGTACTTC. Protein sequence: CASSPPGGIEPQYF. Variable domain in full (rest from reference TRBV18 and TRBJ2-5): NAGVMQNPRHLVRRRGQEARLRCSPMKGHSHVYWYRQLPEEGLKFMVYLQKENIIDESGMPKERFSAEFPKEGPSILRIQQVVRGDSAAYFCASSPPGGIEPQYFGPGTRLLVL.